This record looks at one TCR beta chain sequence and its context. This entry belongs to a study of shared clonotypes between healthy human individuals. The method was immunoSEQ multiplex PCR; TCRdb's version includes in-frame clones alone and lacks a portion of them. The profile covers over a million clones, with under 80% appearing a single time and about 1.5% taken by the ten largest. The V and J ends lost 5 bases and 4 bases, in that order; junction bases with no gene match: 10. Looked up from germline, CDR1 is MDHEN and CDR2 is SYDVKM. The CDR3 totals 15 residues. The source is a man younger than 35 in good health. The sample was memory CD4+ T cells sorted from blood. Subset denoted: CD45RA-negative fraction. The chain carries TRBV28 and TRBJ2-5, with 7 bases fitting TRBD1. CDR3: CASSATRQGRETQYF. For the CDR3, the DNA is TGTGCCAGCAGTGCCACCCGACAGGGAAGAGAGACCCAGTACTTC.